This record looks at one T cell receptor (beta chain) sequence and its context. The material for each subset, its genomic DNA, was split evenly across several immunoSEQ plates. Data came from immunoSEQ multiplex PCR; TCRdb stores just in-frame clones and leaves some out. The table lists 2 million to 2.5 million clones, approximately 94% of them singletons. This sample was taken from a study of shared clonotypes between healthy human individuals. Germline V gene data show CDR1 as SEHNR and CDR2 as FQNEAQ (reference sequence). There are 12 residues in the CDR3. Trimming pared 3 bases from V and 7 bases from J, leaving 10 bases between.

The sequenced material came from naive CD4+ T cells sorted from blood. Noted subset: CD45RA+ positively selected. The J gene is TRBJ2-7, the V gene TRBV7-9, with D maybe TRBD2 (6 bases). The clonotype comes from a man aged 18 to 29 in good health. In nucleotides, the CDR3 is TGTGCCAGCAGCTTTGGGGGGAGTGAGCAGTACTTC. This translates into CASSFGGSEQYF.